This entry lists 8 T cell receptor beta chains sequenced from one sample in a study of T-cell memory formation after mild COVID-19. Each CDR3 protein gets one entry after TCRdb re-called the 5' RACE reads with MiXCR. The sample shows a few hundred thousand distinct CDR3 sequences, about 15% of them seen only once. What was sequenced was PBMCs or a T cell subset sorted from them (not recorded which). These receptors were taken from a man between 18 and 35 years old who had mild COVID-19 (a few samples of this study predate the infection). Cell type and time point are not known.

The chain recombines TRBV10-3 with TRBJ1-1; the match to TRBD1 covers 9 bases. The V gene end was trimmed by 6 bases and the J gene end by 11 bases; junction bases not matched to a gene: 10. The CDR3 runs to 13 residues. From germline, CDR1 is ENHRY and CDR2 SYGVKD. Written as DNA, the CDR3 is TGTGCCATCAGCCTACGGGACAGGGACAAGGCTTTCTTT. This codes for CAISLRDRDKAFF.

The sample holds a few counts of this clonotype. The V and J genes are TRBV23-1 and TRBJ2-7; 9 positions agree with TRBD1. TRBV23-1 is treated as an ORF (open reading frame) with a function not yet certain. V shed 4 bases, J shed 5 bases, and the junction held 6 bases outside the gene matches. CDR3 length: 14 amino acids. The CDR3 spells CASSPPGQGNEQYV. The CDR3, as DNA: TGCGCCAGCAGTCCGCCGGGACAGGGAAACGAGCAGTACGTC.

The chain recombines TRBV5-4 with TRBJ2-5; 8 positions match TRBD2. Germline V gene data show CDR1 as SGHNT and CDR2 as YYREEE (reference sequence). CDR3 length: 14 amino acids. After removal of 3 bases from V and 5 bases from J, the junction contained 6 bases not matched to a gene. DNA for the CDR3: TGTGCCAGCAGCTCCGGGGGGGCCATGGAGACCCAGTACTTC. This translates into CASSSGGAMETQYF.

This clonotype was seen a few times. The J gene is TRBJ2-1, the V gene TRBV11-2, with D uncertain. The germline V gene has CDR1 SGHAT and CDR2 FQNNGV. The CDR3 consists of 15 residues. Trimming shortened V by 5 bases and J by 12 bases, and 23 bases separated the two germline ends. The CDR3: CASSHEEDVPRGQFF. The CDR3 DNA reads as TGTGCCAGCAGCCATGAAGAGGACGTGCCTCGAGGGCAGTTCTTC.

The chain is built from TRBV11-2 and TRBJ1-1; 8 bases match TRBD1. The V gene end was trimmed by 2 bases and the J gene end by 5 bases; junction bases not matched to a gene: 7. Germline V gene data show CDR1 as SGHAT and CDR2 as FQNNGV. The CDR3 loop spans 15 amino acids. CDR3 loop: CASSLKGTGGTEAFF. For the CDR3, the DNA is TGTGCCAGCAGCTTAAAAGGGACAGGTGGAACTGAAGCTTTCTTT.

V usage is TRBV5-1 and J usage is TRBJ2-2; the D is unclear. Germline V CDR1 and CDR2: SGHRS, YFSETQ. Trimming removed 5 bases at V and 1 base at J, with 9 bases between. The CDR3 length is 14 residues. CDR3 sequence: CASSFGRNTGELFF. CDR3 sequence (DNA): TGCGCCAGCAGTTTCGGACGGAACACCGGGGAGCTGTTTTTT. The variable domain in full, with the rest retrieved from reference TRBV5-1 and TRBJ2-2, is KAGVTQTPRYLIKTRGQQVTLSCSPISGHRSVSWYQQTPGQGLQFLFEYFSETQRNKGNFPGRFSGRQFSNSRSEMNVSTLELGDSALYLCASSFGRNTGELFFGEGSRLTVL.

This clonotype was recorded many times. This chain connects TRBV4-3 to TRBJ2-7; no firm D call. In germline, CDR1 is LGHNA, CDR2 YSLEER. Trimming removed 3 bases from V and 1 base from J, with 13 bases in between. CDR3 length: 15 residues. The CDR3 bases are TGCGCCAGCAGCCAGTCGGTCCAGGAATCCTACGAGCAGTACTTC. Protein sequence: CASSQSVQESYEQYF.

This clonotype was counted a few times. One junction end disagrees with the germline gene, perhaps due to a read error. Here the CDR3 reads CASRLGPPAYNEQFF. Here the CDR3 DNA reads TGTGCCAGCAGGTTAGGTCCGCCTGCCTACAATGAGCAGTTCTTC. The chain combines TRBV7-2 with TRBJ2-1; D remains ambiguous. The CDR3 is made up of 15 amino acids. In germline, CDR1 is SGHTA, CDR2 FQGNSA.